Listed below are T cell receptor beta chains from one sample, sequenced in a study of cytomegalovirus exposure and HLA in healthy donors. Some clones are missing from TCRdb's copy, which holds only in-frame ones; the method was immunoSEQ multiplex PCR. The table lists approximately 150,000 clones, about 79% of them singletons. Sample: PBMCs. The receptors derive from a male donor in good health and CMV-seronegative. CDR3s include the opening cysteine and the closing phenylalanine or tryptophan. D genes are given only for firm matches. Clone sizes are given selectively: once, few, many, or a class where the clone is expanded.

abundance	v_gene	j_gene	d_gene	len	CDR3nt	CDR3aa
NA	TRBV7-9	TRBJ2-1	TRBD1	15	TGTGCCAGCAGCCTTCGACAGGGAATAGTTGATGAGCAGTTCTTC	CASSLRQGIVDEQFF
few	TRBV7-3	TRBJ2-7	TRBD1	15	TGTGCCAGCAGCTTTCGACAGGGGCTTTCCTACGAGCAGTACTTC	CASSFRQGLSYEQYF
NA	TRBV2	TRBJ1-2	NA	16	TGTGCCAGCAGTGCCCGAGGGTTTGTAGGACCGGGGGGCTACACCTTC	CASSARGFVGPGGYTF
NA	TRBV7-6	TRBJ2-1	TRBD1	14	TGTGCCAGCAGTCGGGACAGGGTTATCCATGAGCAGTTCTTC	CASSRDRVIHEQFF
few	TRBV19	TRBJ2-3	TRBD2	15	TGTGCCAGTAGTATAAGTAGCGGGAGAGGAGATACGCAGTATTTT	CASSISSGRGDTQYF
NA	TRBV19	TRBJ2-5	NA	16	TGTGCCAGTAGTATTGATGGCAGGAGGCTCCAAGAGACCCAGTACTTC	CASSIDGRRLQETQYF
NA	TRBV9	TRBJ2-1	TRBD2	15	TGTGCCGGGGCCCCTGGGGGCGGGAGGTACAATGAGCAGTTCTTC	CAGAPGGGRYNEQFF
once	TRBV5-1	TRBJ2-5	TRBD2	16	TGCGCCAGCAGCCCCGGTGGGGCTAGCGGGGGTGAGACCCAGTACTTC	CASSPGGASGGETQYF
NA	TRBV5-4	TRBJ2-7	TRBD2	15	TGTGCCAGCAGGCGGTCGGGGACTAGCGGCTACGAGCAGTACTTC	CASRRSGTSGYEQYF
few	TRBV30	TRBJ2-6	NA	17	TGTGCCTGCCACAGGTCCCCCCTCGGCTCTGGGGCCAACGTCCTGACTTTC	CACHRSPLGSGANVLTF
NA	TRBV19	TRBJ1-4	TRBD1	13	TGTGCCAGTCGGACAGGAACTAATGAAAAACTGTTTTTT	CASRTGTNEKLFF
NA	TRBV5-4	TRBJ1-2	TRBD1	14	TGTGCCAGCAGCGAACGACAGGGAGCGAACGGCTACACCTTC	CASSERQGANGYTF
NA	TRBV7-3	TRBJ2-1	TRBD1	14	TGTGCCAGCAGCTTAACAGGGGGCGACGGTGAGCAGTTCTTC	CASSLTGGDGEQFF
NA	TRBV5-1	TRBJ2-5	NA	13	TGCGCCAGCAGCCGGGACTTCCAAGAGACCCAGTACTTC	CASSRDFQETQYF
few	TRBV7-6	TRBJ2-1	TRBD1	15	TGTGCCAGCAGCCCCCGGGACAGGGGATTTGATGAGCAGTTCTTC	CASSPRDRGFDEQFF
NA	TRBV5-4	TRBJ2-5	TRBD1	15	TGTGCCAGCAGCGAGGGACAGGGGGCCGTAGAGACCCAGTACTTC	CASSEGQGAVETQYF
NA	TRBV19	TRBJ1-1	TRBD1	15	TGTGCCAGTAGTCCAAGGGGACAGGTGAACACTGAAGCTTTCTTT	CASSPRGQVNTEAFF
NA	TRBV6-6	TRBJ1-6	NA	16	TGTGCCAGCAGTCGTGTAGGAGGGTCCTATAATTCACCCCTCCACTTT	CASSRVGGSYNSPLHF
NA	TRBV4-2	TRBJ2-7	NA	13	TGTGCCAGCAGCCAAGATACAAGGAGGGAGCAGTACTTC	CASSQDTRREQYF
once	TRBV6-6	TRBJ2-7	NA	15	TGTGCCAGCAGTTACTCCGGGGGAAGCTCCTACGAGCAGTACTTC	CASSYSGGSSYEQYF